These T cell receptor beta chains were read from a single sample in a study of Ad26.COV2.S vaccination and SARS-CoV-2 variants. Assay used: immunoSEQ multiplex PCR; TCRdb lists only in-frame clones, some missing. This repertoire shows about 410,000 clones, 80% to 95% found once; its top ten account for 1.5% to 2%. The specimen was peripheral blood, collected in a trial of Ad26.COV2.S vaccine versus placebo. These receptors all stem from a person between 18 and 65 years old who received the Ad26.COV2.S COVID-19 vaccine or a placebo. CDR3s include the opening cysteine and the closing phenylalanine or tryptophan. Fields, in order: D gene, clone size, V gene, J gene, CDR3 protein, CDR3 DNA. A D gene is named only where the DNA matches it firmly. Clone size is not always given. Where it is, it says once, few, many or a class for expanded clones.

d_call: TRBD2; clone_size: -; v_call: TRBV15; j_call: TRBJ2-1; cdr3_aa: CATSRDVGVAGAEQFF; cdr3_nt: TGTGCCACCAGCAGAGATGTTGGAGTAGCGGGGGCCGAGCAGTTCTTC
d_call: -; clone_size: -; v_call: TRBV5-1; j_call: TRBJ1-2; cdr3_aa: CASSLDGYGYTF; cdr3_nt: TGCGCCAGCAGCCTGGACGGCTATGGCTACACCTTC
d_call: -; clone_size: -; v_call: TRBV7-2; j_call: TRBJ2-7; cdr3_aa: CASSLGDDKRQYF; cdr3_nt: TGTGCCAGCAGCTTAGGAGATGACAAGAGGCAGTACTTC
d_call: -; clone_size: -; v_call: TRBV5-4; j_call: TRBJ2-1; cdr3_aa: CASKQGLPDYNEQFF; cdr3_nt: TGTGCCAGCAAGCAGGGTCTCCCTGATTACAATGAGCAGTTCTTC
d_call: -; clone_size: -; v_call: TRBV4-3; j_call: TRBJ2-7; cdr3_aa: CASSQERTVTYEQYF; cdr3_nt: TGCGCCAGCAGCCAAGAGAGGACGGTAACCTACGAGCAGTACTTC
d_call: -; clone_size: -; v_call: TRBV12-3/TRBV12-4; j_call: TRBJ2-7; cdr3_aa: CASSQVVYEQYF; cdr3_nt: TGTGCCAGCAGCCAAGTCGTGTACGAGCAGTACTTC
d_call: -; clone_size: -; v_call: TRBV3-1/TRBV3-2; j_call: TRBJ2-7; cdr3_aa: CASSQDPEGTTYEQYF; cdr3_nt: TGTGCCAGCAGCCAAGATCCGGAGGGGACCACCTACGAGCAGTACTTC
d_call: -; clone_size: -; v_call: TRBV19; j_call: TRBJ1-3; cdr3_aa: CASSPPGYSGNTIYF; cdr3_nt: TGTGCCAGTAGTCCCCCGGGTTACTCTGGAAACACCATATATTTT
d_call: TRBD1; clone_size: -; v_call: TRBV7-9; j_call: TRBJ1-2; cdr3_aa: CASSRDREGGYTF; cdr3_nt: TGTGCCAGCAGCCGTGACAGGGAAGGTGGCTACACCTTC
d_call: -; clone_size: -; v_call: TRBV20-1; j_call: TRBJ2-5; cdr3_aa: CSASSLRGAWRETQYF; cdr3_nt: TGCAGTGCTAGTTCGTTGAGGGGGGCCTGGCGAGAGACCCAGTACTTC
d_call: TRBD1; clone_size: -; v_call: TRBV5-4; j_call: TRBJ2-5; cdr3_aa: CASSEDRGRGETQYF; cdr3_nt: TGTGCCAGCAGCGAGGACAGGGGGCGCGGAGAGACCCAGTACTTC
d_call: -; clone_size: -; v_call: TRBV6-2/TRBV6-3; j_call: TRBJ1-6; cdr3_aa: CASSYPDYRSSFSYNSPLHF; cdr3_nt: TGTGCCAGCAGTTACCCCGACTATAGGAGTTCCTTCTCCTATAATTCACCCCTCCACTTT
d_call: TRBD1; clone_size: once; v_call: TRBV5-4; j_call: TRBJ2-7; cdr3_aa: CASSAGSTGGYEQYF; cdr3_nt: TGTGCCAGCAGCGCGGGAAGCACAGGGGGCTACGAGCAGTACTTC
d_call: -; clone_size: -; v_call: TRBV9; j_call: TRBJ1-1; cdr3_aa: CASSVVGVYTEAFF; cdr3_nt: TGTGCCAGCAGCGTAGTGGGAGTTTACACTGAAGCTTTCTTT
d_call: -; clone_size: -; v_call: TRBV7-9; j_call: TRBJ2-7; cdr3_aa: CASSLTIAYEQYF; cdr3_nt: TGTGCCAGCAGCCTCACGATAGCCTACGAGCAGTACTTC
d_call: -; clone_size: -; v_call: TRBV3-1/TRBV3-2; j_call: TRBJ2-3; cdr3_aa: CASSRSTDTQYF; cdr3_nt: TGTGCCAGCAGTAGGTCCACAGATACGCAGTATTTT
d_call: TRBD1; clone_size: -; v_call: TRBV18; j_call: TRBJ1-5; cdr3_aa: CASSAIRDRDGFSNQPQHF; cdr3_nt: TGTGCCAGCTCAGCAATCCGGGACAGGGACGGGTTTAGCAATCAGCCCCAGCATTTT
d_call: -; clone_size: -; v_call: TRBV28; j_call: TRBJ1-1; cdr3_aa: CASSLGQNTEAFF; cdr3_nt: TGTGCCAGCAGCTTGGGACAGAACACTGAAGCTTTCTTT
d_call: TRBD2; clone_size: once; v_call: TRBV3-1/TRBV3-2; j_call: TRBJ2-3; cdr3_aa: CATSSGVGATDTQYF; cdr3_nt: TGTGCCACCTCTAGCGGGGTAGGTGCTACAGATACGCAGTATTTT
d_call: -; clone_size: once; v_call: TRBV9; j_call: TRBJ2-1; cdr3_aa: CASSVVGVVGEQFF; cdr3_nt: TGTGCCAGCAGCGTAGTAGGGGTTGTAGGTGAGCAGTTCTTC
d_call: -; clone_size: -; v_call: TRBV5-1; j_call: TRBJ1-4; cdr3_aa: CASSRFGGEKLFF; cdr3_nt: TGCGCCAGCAGCCGATTCGGGGGTGAAAAACTGTTTTTT
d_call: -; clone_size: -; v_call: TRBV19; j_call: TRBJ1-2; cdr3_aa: CASSSPGAIRGYTF; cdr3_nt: TGTGCCAGTAGTTCTCCGGGGGCTATTCGCGGCTACACCTTC
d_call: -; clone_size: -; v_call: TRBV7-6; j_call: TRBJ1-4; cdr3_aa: CASSLFGPNEKLFF; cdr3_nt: TGTGCCAGCAGCTTATTCGGGCCTAATGAAAAACTGTTTTTT
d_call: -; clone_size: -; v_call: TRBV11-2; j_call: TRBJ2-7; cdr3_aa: CASRESYSYEQYF; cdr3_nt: TGTGCCAGTAGAGAATCATACTCCTACGAGCAGTACTTC
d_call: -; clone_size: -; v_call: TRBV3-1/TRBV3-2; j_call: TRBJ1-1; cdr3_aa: CASSRSRARTEAFF; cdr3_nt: TGTGCCAGCAGCCGGAGCAGGGCTCGTACTGAAGCTTTCTTT
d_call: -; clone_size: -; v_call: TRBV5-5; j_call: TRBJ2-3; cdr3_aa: CASSHARDTQYF; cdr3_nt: TGTGCCAGCAGCCATGCCCGAGATACGCAGTATTTT
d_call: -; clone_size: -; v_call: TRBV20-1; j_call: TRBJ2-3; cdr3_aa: CSASVSRTDTQYF; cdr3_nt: TGCAGTGCTAGTGTCAGTCGCACAGATACGCAGTATTTT
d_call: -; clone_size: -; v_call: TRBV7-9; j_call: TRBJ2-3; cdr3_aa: CASSLGDITDTQYF; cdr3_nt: TGTGCCAGCAGCTTAGGGGACATCACAGATACGCAGTATTTT
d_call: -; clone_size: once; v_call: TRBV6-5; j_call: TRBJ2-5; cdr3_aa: CASSRRWAPQETQYF; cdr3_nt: TGTGCCAGCAGCCGACGTTGGGCGCCCCAAGAGACCCAGTACTTC
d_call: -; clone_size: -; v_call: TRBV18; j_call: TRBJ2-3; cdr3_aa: CASSPGGANTDTQYF; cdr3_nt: TGTGCCAGCTCACCAGGGGGGGCAAACACAGATACGCAGTATTTT
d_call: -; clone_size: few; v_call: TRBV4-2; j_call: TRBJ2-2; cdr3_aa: CASSRDRNTGELFF; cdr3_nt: TGTGCCAGCAGCCGAGACCGGAACACCGGGGAGCTGTTTTTT
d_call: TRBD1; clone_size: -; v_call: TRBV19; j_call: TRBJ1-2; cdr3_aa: CASSDHGQGAGGYTF; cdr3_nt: TGTGCCAGTAGCGACCACGGACAGGGGGCAGGTGGCTACACCTTC
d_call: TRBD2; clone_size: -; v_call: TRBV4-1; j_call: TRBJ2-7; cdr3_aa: CASSQRLAGTYEQYF; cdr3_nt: TGCGCCAGCAGCCAAAGACTAGCGGGGACCTACGAGCAGTACTTC
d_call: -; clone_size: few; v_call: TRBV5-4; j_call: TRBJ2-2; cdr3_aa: CASSLAAGIANTGELFF; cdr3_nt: TGTGCCAGCAGCTTGGCCGCAGGCATCGCGAACACCGGGGAGCTGTTTTTT
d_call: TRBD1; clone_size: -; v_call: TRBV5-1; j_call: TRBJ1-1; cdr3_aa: CASRRAGGRVAEAFF; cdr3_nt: TGCGCCAGCAGGAGGGCAGGGGGCCGTGTTGCTGAAGCTTTCTTT
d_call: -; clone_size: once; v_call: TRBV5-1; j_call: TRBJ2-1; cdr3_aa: CASSPGTNEGNEQFF; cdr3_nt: TGCGCCAGCAGCCCCGGGACAAATGAGGGCAATGAGCAGTTCTTC
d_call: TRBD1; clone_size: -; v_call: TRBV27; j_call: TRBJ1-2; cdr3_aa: CASSSPDRANYGYTF; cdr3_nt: TGTGCCAGCAGTTCCCCGGACAGGGCTAACTATGGCTACACCTTC
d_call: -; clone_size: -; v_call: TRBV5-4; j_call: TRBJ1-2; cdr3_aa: CASSQGIGANYGYTF; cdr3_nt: TGTGCCAGCAGCCAGGGAATTGGGGCTAACTATGGCTACACCTTC
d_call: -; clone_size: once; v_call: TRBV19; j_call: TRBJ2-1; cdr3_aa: CASRTVHNEQFF; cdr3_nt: TGTGCCAGTAGGACAGTCCACAATGAGCAGTTCTTC
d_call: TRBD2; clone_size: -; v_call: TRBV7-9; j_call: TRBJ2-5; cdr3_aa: CASSWLAGVQETQYF; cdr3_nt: TGTGCCAGCAGCTGGCTAGCGGGGGTACAGGAGACCCAGTACTTC
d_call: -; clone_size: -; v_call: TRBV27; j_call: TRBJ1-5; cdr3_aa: CASSLAGDHSNQPQHF; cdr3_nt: TGTGCCAGCAGTTTAGCAGGGGACCATAGCAATCAGCCCCAGCATTTT
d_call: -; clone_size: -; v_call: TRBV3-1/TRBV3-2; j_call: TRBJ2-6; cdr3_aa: CASSTVGANVLTF; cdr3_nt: TGTGCCAGCAGCACGGTCGGGGCCAACGTCCTGACTTTC